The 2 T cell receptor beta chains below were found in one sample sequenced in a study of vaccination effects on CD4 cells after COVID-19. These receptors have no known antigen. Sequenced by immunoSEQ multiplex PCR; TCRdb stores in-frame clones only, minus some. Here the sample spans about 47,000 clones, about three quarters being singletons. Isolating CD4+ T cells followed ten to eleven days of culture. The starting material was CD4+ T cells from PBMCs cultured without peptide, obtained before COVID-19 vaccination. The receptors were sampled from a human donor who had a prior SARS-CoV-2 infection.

Written as DNA, the CDR3 is TGTGCCAGCAGCCCCCTCAACAGGGAGCAGTACTTC. It codes for CASSPLNREQYF. This sequence joins TRBV7-2 and TRBJ2-7; tentative D call: TRBD1 (5 bases). This CDR3 spans 12 amino acids. Trimming left V 5 bases short and J 7 bases short, with 12 bases between. In germline, CDR1 is SGHTA, CDR2 FQGNSA. Drawing the rest from reference TRBV7-2 and TRBJ2-7, the complete variable domain is GAGVSQSPSNKVTEKGKDVELRCDPISGHTALYWYRQSLGQGLEFLIYFQGNSAPDKSGLPSDRFSAERTGGSVSTLTIQRTQQEDSAVYLCASSPLNREQYFGPGTRLTVT.

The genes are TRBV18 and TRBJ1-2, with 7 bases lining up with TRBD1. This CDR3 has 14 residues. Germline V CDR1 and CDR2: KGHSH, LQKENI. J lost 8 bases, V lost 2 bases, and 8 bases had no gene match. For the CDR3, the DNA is TGTGCCAGCTCACCATCCGAGACAGGGAGCGGCTACACCTTC. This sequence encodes CASSPSETGSGYTF.